This TCR beta chain was sequenced in a study of cytomegalovirus exposure and HLA in healthy donors. Overall study context: A prior study identified 120 million or so unique TCR beta sequences from 200 million or so T cells. General study findings and limits: Associated with cytomegalovirus, according to the listing, were around 170 TCR beta chains. Apparent HLA restriction characterized most CMV-associated TCR beta chains in a later analysis. Across HLA loci, a later analysis found differing TCR association rates, with DRB1 most and HLA-C fewest.

Looked up from germline, CDR1 is LNHDA and CDR2 is SQIVND (reference sequence). The CDR3 covers 17 residues. J lost 4 bases, V lost 7 bases, and 12 bases had no gene match. For this clone: Its specificity is not known.

The PCR employed 60 Vbeta primers together with 13 Jbeta primers. Here immunoSEQ multiplex PCR was the method, and the copy in TCRdb shows in-frame clones only, minus some. The table lists 98,000 or so clones, approximately 76% of them singletons. The rearrangement links TRBV19 to TRBJ2-6; 8 bases match TRBD2. Sequencing was performed on PBMCs. The receptor comes from a man between 35 and 55 years old in good health and CMV-seronegative. CDR3 DNA sequence: TGTGCCAGTATAGAAGCGGGGGTTACCGTGGGGGCCAACGTCCTGACTTTC. It yields the protein CASIEAGVTVGANVLTF.